The 31 T cell receptor beta chains below were found in one sample sequenced in a study of CD8+ T cells in alopecia areata. Specified treatment: oral pan-JAK inhibitor, 5-10 mg twice daily. cDNA reverse transcribed from extracted RNA served as the sequencing template. The repertoire was sequenced with immunoSEQ multiplex PCR; TCRdb's copy has only in-frame clones and lacks some. This table holds approximately 210,000 clones, approximately 40% found once. Material: CD4+ T cells sorted from blood, obtained at roughly week 36, from a patient treated with tofacitinib. These TCRs come from a human donor with alopecia areata.

The chain links TRBV15 to TRBJ1-1; D is undetermined. The length of the CDR3 is 16 residues. Trimming removed 0 bases from V and 1 base from J, with 12 bases in between. Germline values: CDR1 LNHNV, CDR2 YYDKDF (reference sequence). The CDR3 sequence: CATSRDSMAKNTEAFF. The CDR3 DNA is TGTGCCACCAGCAGAGATTCAATGGCTAAGAACACTGAAGCTTTCTTT. Together with reference TRBV15 and TRBJ1-1, the CDR3 gives the full variable domain: DAMVIQNPRYQVTQFGKPVTLSCSQTLNHNVMYWYQQKSSQAPKLLFHYYDKDFNNEADTPDNFQSRRPNTSFCFLDIRSPGLGDTAMYLCATSRDSMAKNTEAFFGQGTRLTVV.

This chain connects TRBV9 to TRBJ1-1, with D uncertain. Trimming stripped 0 bases from V and 7 bases from J, with 7 bases between. Germline V lookup: CDR1 SGDLS, CDR2 YYNGEE. The CDR3 has 12 amino acids. The CDR3 DNA follows: TGTGCCAGCAGCGTAGAAGGGAATGAAGCTTTCTTT. Protein: CASSVEGNEAFF. The whole variable domain, remainder taken from reference TRBV9 and TRBJ1-1, is DSGVTQTPKHLITATGQRVTLRCSPRSGDLSVYWYQQSLDQGLQFLIQYYNGEERAKGNILERFSAQQFPDLHSELNLSSLELGDSALYFCASSVEGNEAFFGQGTRLTVV.

This rearrangement joins TRBV27 to TRBJ2-2, with D perhaps matching TRBD1 or TRBD2 (5 bases each). Deletions cut 8 bases from V and 0 bases from J, with 16 bases between. This CDR3 has 16 amino acids. Per the germline V gene, CDR1 is MNHEY and CDR2 is SMNVEV (reference sequence). CDR3 protein: CASPNTGRANTGELFF. CDR3 in DNA: TGTGCCAGCCCTAATACGGGACGAGCGAACACCGGGGAGCTGTTTTTT.

The gene calls are TRBV10-3 and TRBJ2-3; possible D gene TRBD2, 5 bases. From germline, CDR1 is ENHRY and CDR2 SYGVKD. The CDR3 covers 11 residues. Trimming removed 10 bases from V and 2 bases from J, with 7 bases in between. The CDR3 DNA reads TGTGCCACAGCGGCCACAGATACGCAGTATTTT. The encoded protein is CATAATDTQYF.

This chain uses TRBV5-1 with TRBJ1-1; D is uncertain. The CDR3 is 13 amino acids. Deletions cut 0 bases from V and 1 base from J, with 4 bases between. From germline, CDR1 is SGHRS and CDR2 YFSETQ. The CDR3 DNA sequence: TGCGCCAGCAGCTTGGCAGAGAACACTGAAGCTTTCTTT. It translates to CASSLAENTEAFF.

The CDR3 spells CASSFTNRRTEAFF. The CDR3 bases are TGTGCCAGCAGCTTCACGAATAGACGCACTGAAGCTTTCTTT. The chain couples TRBV7-2 to TRBJ1-1, with D uncertain. V lost 3 bases and J lost 4, with 12 bases in between. The germline V gene encodes CDR1 SGHTA and CDR2 FQGNSA. The CDR3 covers 14 residues.

The chain links TRBV19 to TRBJ2-3; no definite D call. This CDR3 contains 14 residues. The germline V gene encodes CDR1 LNHDA and CDR2 SQIVND (reference sequence). V shed 10 bases and J shed 0 bases, with 14 bases lying between them. CDR3 in DNA: TGTGCCACCCGGCACACTACTAGCACAGATACGCAGTATTTT. Amino acid sequence: CATRHTTSTDTQYF.

The CDR3 DNA follows: TGTGCCAGCAGTTCACGGGCCACCACGGTGGATACGCAGTATTTT. This encodes CASSSRATTVDTQYF. The chain is built from TRBV27 and TRBJ2-3, with D unresolved. Trimming cost V 4 bases and J 6 bases, with 17 bases left between them. The CDR3 spans 15 residues. Per germline, CDR1 MNHEY and CDR2 SMNVEV (reference sequence).

This chain connects TRBV28 to TRBJ2-7; D gene uncertain. Trimming cost V 6 bases and J 3 bases, with 9 bases left between them. Germline V CDR1 and CDR2: MDHEN, SYDVKM. The CDR3 is made up of 12 amino acids. The CDR3 spells CASSLWFYEQYF. The CDR3 DNA follows: TGTGCCAGCAGCTTGTGGTTCTACGAGCAGTACTTC.

V and J are TRBV30 and TRBJ1-2, with unresolved D. In germline, CDR1 is GTSNPN, CDR2 SVGIG (reference sequence). Trimming pared 3 bases from V and 9 bases from J, leaving 23 bases between. The CDR3 sequence is 15 residues long. Here the CDR3 reads CAWSLLYPLRHSYTF. CDR3 DNA: TGTGCCTGGAGCCTATTGTATCCTTTGCGACATAGCTACACCTTC.

This clone was counted only a few times. This chain links TRBV6-1 with TRBJ1-3, with D hard to call. The ends were cut back, 9 bases at V and 0 bases at J, with 6 bases in the middle. This CDR3 has 12 residues. Per germline, CDR1 MNHNS and CDR2 SASEGT. The CDR3 spells CASQSSGNTIYF. The CDR3 nucleotides read TGTGCCAGTCAGAGCTCTGGAAACACCATATATTTT.

This clone has only one observation. The V call is TRBV5-4, the J call TRBJ2-1; 10 positions match TRBD2. The germline gives CDR1 SGHNT, CDR2 YYREEE (reference sequence). The J segment lost 4 bases and the V segment lost 2 bases, leaving 3 bases of the junction unmatched. CDR3 length equals 15 residues. CDR3 in amino acids: CASSFGLAAYNEQFF. The CDR3 DNA follows: TGTGCCAGCAGCTTCGGACTAGCGGCGTACAATGAGCAGTTCTTC.

The gene calls are TRBV25-1 and TRBJ2-7; D may be TRBD1 or TRBD2 (5 bases each). V was shortened by 5 bases and J by 0 bases, with 17 bases between the two germline ends. This CDR3 has 16 residues. Germline values: CDR1 MGHDK, CDR2 SYGVNS. CDR3 amino acids: CASSPSGGVGSYEQYF. The DNA of the CDR3 is TGTGCCAGCAGTCCCTCTGGGGGAGTGGGCTCCTACGAGCAGTACTTC.

V and J are TRBV18 and TRBJ2-3; D is perhaps TRBD2 (5 bases). V was shortened by 1 base and J by 5 bases, with 13 bases between the two germline ends. Germline V lookup: CDR1 KGHSH, CDR2 LQKENI. The CDR3 is 15 residues long. In DNA, the CDR3 is TGTGCCAGCTCACCACGGACTGCCTCCGGAGATACGCAGTATTTT. Amino acids: CASSPRTASGDTQYF. Using reference TRBV18 and TRBJ2-3 for the parts outside the CDR3, the full variable domain is NAGVMQNPRHLVRRRGQEARLRCSPMKGHSHVYWYRQLPEEGLKFMVYLQKENIIDESGMPKERFSAEFPKEGPSILRIQQVVRGDSAAYFCASSPRTASGDTQYFGPGTRLTVL.

The CDR3 nucleotides read TGTGCCAGCAGCTTAGATATACTACCCGTCTTCGAGCAGTACTTC. Protein product: CASSLDILPVFEQYF. The rearrangement joins TRBV11-2 to TRBJ2-7; no firm D call. Germline assignment: CDR1 SGHAT and CDR2 FQNNGV. There are 15 residues in the CDR3. V dropped 0 bases and J dropped 6 bases, with 15 bases sitting between them.

The J gene is TRBJ1-5, the V gene TRBV7-8, with no clear D. Trimming cost V 1 base and J 0 bases, with 1 base left between them. From germline, CDR1 is SGHVS and CDR2 FQNEAQ. The CDR3 has 13 residues. CDR3 in DNA: TGTGCCAGCAGCTTAGATAGCAATCAGCCCCAGCATTTT. Translated: CASSLDSNQPQHF.

The rearrangement uses TRBV7-2 and TRBJ2-1; D is uncertain. The CDR3 covers 13 residues. Germline V lookup: CDR1 SGHTA, CDR2 FQGNSA. The V end lost 3 bases, the J end lost 4 bases, and 7 bases lay between the germline ends. This CDR3 reads CASSFRSYNEQFF. CDR3 nucleotides: TGTGCCAGCAGCTTCCGTAGTTACAATGAGCAGTTCTTC.

The chain couples TRBV2 to TRBJ2-4; no clear D. The CDR3 contains 16 residues. Looked up from germline, CDR1 is SNHLY and CDR2 is FYNNEI. Trimming took 3 bases from V and 0 from J, leaving 12 bases between them. The CDR3 DNA is TGTGCCAGCAGTGACCTACCCGGGCTAGCCAAAAACATTCAGTACTTC. It yields the protein CASSDLPGLAKNIQYF.

This clone has only a few counts. This chain uses TRBV4-2 with TRBJ2-2; 7 bases are a match to TRBD1. Germline assignment: CDR1 LGHNA and CDR2 YNFKEQ. J lost 1 base, V lost 2 bases, and 4 bases had no gene match. The CDR3 covers 16 residues. This CDR3 is CASSQPRTGNTGELFF. CDR3 bases: TGTGCCAGCAGCCAACCTAGGACAGGGAACACCGGGGAGCTGTTTTTT.

This clone was counted a few times. The rearrangement links TRBV14 to TRBJ1-2; D remains unclear. Germline V gene lookup returns CDR1 SGHDN and CDR2 FVKESK. V lost 1 base and J 6 bases, leaving 3 bases between the germline ends. The CDR3 loop spans 11 amino acids. Here the CDR3 reads CASSQGNGYTF. CDR3 bases: TGTGCCAGCAGCCAAGGAAATGGCTACACCTTC.

This rearrangement joins TRBV27 to TRBJ2-1; 8 nucleotides line up with TRBD1. V gave up 3 bases and J gave up 9 bases; unmatched junction bases: 7. Germline lookup yields CDR1 MNHEY and CDR2 SMNVEV (reference sequence). The CDR3 is made up of 14 amino acids. The chain's CDR3 is CASSLTGALSEQFF. DNA for the CDR3: TGTGCCAGCAGTTTGACAGGGGCCTTGAGTGAGCAGTTCTTC.

The chain carries TRBV4-1 and TRBJ1-1; D remains ambiguous. The CDR3 consists of 14 residues. V lost 0 bases, J lost 6 bases, and 11 bases lay in between. Germline CDR1 MGHRA, CDR2 YSYEKL. CDR3 in amino acids: CASSQEVVPPEAFF. For the CDR3, the DNA is TGCGCCAGCAGCCAAGAAGTGGTACCGCCTGAAGCTTTCTTT.

This clone occurred many times. The chain has TRBV19 and TRBJ2-7, with TRBD1 identical over 8 bases. CDR1 and CDR2 from the germline V gene are LNHDA and SQIVND (reference sequence). V was clipped by 3 bases and J by 2 bases; unmatched bases: 15. CDR3 size: 18 residues. The CDR3 region has the DNA TGTGCCAGTAGTATTTTGGTCGGACTTGGGACAGGAGCCTACGAGCAGTACTTC. This sequence encodes CASSILVGLGTGAYEQYF.

This clone occurred a few times. The chain is built from TRBV28 and TRBJ1-2; no clear D. CDR1 is MDHEN, CDR2 SYDVKM, per germline. V lost 3 bases to trimming and J lost 2 bases, with 7 bases between them. The CDR3 spans 13 residues. This chain's CDR3 is CASSLNLNYGYTF. In DNA, the CDR3 is TGTGCCAGCAGTTTGAATCTCAACTATGGCTACACCTTC.

The J gene is TRBJ1-2, the V gene TRBV6-1, with D hard to call. The V gene's germline CDR1 is MNHNS and CDR2 SASEGT. Trimming removed 5 bases from V and 7 bases from J, with 8 bases in between. The CDR3 is made up of 11 amino acids. CDR3: CASSHSAGYTF. The CDR3 DNA reads as TGTGCCAGCAGTCACAGCGCTGGCTACACCTTC.

J is TRBJ2-7 and V is TRBV5-4; TRBD1 matches at 7 bases. The CDR3 length is 13 residues. Trimming removed 0 bases from V and 8 bases from J; junction bases left unmatched: 5. Per the germline V gene, CDR1 is SGHNT and CDR2 is YYREEE (reference sequence). The CDR3 DNA reads as TGTGCCAGCAGCTTGGCCTATAGGGGGCAGCAGTACTTC. As protein: CASSLAYRGQQYF.

V usage is TRBV7-8 and J usage is TRBJ2-1; D is uncertain. There are 12 residues in the CDR3. V was pared by 3 bases and J by 5 bases, with 5 bases between. Germline loops: CDR1 SGHVS, CDR2 FQNEAQ. CDR3 DNA sequence: TGTGCCAGCAGCTTTCCCGACAATGAGCAGTTCTTC. It yields the protein CASSFPDNEQFF.

The J gene is TRBJ2-2, the V gene TRBV15, with 12 positions matching TRBD2. CDR3 length: 17 amino acids. The V segment lost 0 bases and the J segment 6 bases; nucleotides outside the gene matches: 5. Germline V lookup: CDR1 LNHNV, CDR2 YYDKDF (reference sequence). CDR3 sequence: CATSRDRLAGVAGELFF. The CDR3 coding sequence is TGTGCCACCAGCAGAGATCGACTAGCGGGAGTCGCCGGGGAGCTGTTTTTT.

The sample holds a few counts of this clone. V usage is TRBV28 and J usage is TRBJ1-5; D remains ambiguous. V dropped 8 bases and J dropped 3 bases, with 5 bases sitting between them. CDR1 and CDR2 (germline): MDHEN, SYDVKM. This CDR3 spans 11 amino acids. The CDR3: CASRSNQPQHF. The CDR3 region has the DNA TGTGCCAGCCGTTCCAATCAGCCCCAGCATTTT.

The chain carries TRBV6-6 and TRBJ1-1, with D uncertain. The CDR3 extends over 13 amino acids. Germline V gene sequence: CDR1 MNHNY, CDR2 SVGAGI (reference sequence). With 7 bases removed from V and 4 bases from J, the gap between germline ends came to 13 bases. CDR3 sequence: CASMLRVGTEAFF. The CDR3 nucleotides read TGTGCCAGCATGTTGAGGGTGGGCACTGAAGCTTTCTTT.

The chain has TRBV28 and TRBJ2-4; D might be TRBD1 (6 bases). Germline V lookup: CDR1 MDHEN, CDR2 SYDVKM. This CDR3 contains 15 residues. The V end lost 8 bases, the J end lost 2 bases, and 16 bases lay between the germline ends. DNA of the CDR3: TGTGCCAGCGGCAGGGGTCTGATCTCCAAAAACATTCAGTACTTC. This encodes CASGRGLISKNIQYF.